This T cell receptor (beta chain) was profiled in a study of T cell responses to AZD1222 COVID-19 vaccine. The V gene end was trimmed by 3 bases and the J gene end by 7 bases; junction bases not matched to a gene: 12. The germline V gene encodes CDR1 SGHDN and CDR2 FVKESK. The CDR3 has 16 residues. Study-wide results and caveats: AZD1222 recipients seropositive at baseline numbered only six.

To note about this clone: Antigen unknown.

Only in-frame clones appear in the TCRdb table, and some are missing; sequencing was by immunoSEQ multiplex PCR. The sample lists under 140,000 clones, roughly 90% occurring once. This sequence joins TRBV14 and TRBJ2-4; TRBD1 matches 7 bases. This TCR derives from an adult in good health. This specimen consisted of peripheral blood, obtained on day 0 of AZD1222 vaccination. The DNA of the CDR3 is TGTGCCAGCAGCCAGGTCGACAGGGCGAGGAGGAACATTCAGTACTTC. Translated, it gives CASSQVDRARRNIQYF.